This entry describes one T cell receptor (beta chain). CDR3 length: 13 residues. Trimming left V 12 bases short and J 4 bases short, with 17 bases between. The germline CDR1 and CDR2 sequences are KGHDR and SFDVKD. The data are from a study of control samples from healthy donors and cancer patients. Assay used: immunoSEQ multiplex PCR; TCRdb lists only in-frame clones, some missing. The table has about 150,000 clones, 85% to 90% seen once. The chain has TRBV24-1 and TRBJ2-5; no reliable D call. The source of this sequence is a man between 18 and 35 years old in good health. The material sequenced was blood. CDR3 DNA: TGTGCCTCCCATGATGAGGTAGGAGAGACCCAGTACTTC. Translation gives CASHDEVGETQYF.